The subject of this entry is one T cell receptor beta chain. Its antigen is as yet unknown. This specimen belongs to a study of cytomegalovirus exposure and HLA in healthy donors. Study-level information: Among about 200 million T cells, an earlier analysis found 117 million unique TCR beta sequences. In terms of ancestry, the Caucasian-associated cluster contained roughly 81% of the 398 genotyped donors.

Findings and limits, study-wide: Later analysis found that TCR beta chains associated with HLA were more clonally expanded than other, equally common chains. As a later analysis revealed, most CMV-associated TCR beta chains appeared HLA-restricted.

V shed 2 bases, J shed 7 bases, and the junction held 8 bases outside the gene matches. Per the germline V gene, CDR1 is MNHNY and CDR2 is SVGAGI (reference sequence). The CDR3 totals 15 residues. The primer mix had 60 Vbeta and 13 Jbeta primers. Here immunoSEQ multiplex PCR was the method, and the copy in TCRdb shows in-frame clones only, minus some. The table lists roughly 100,000 clones, nearly 80% of them singletons. The sequence was obtained from a young man in good health and CMV-seronegative. The chain recombines TRBV6-6 with TRBJ2-1; 7 positions match TRBD2. Sequencing input: PBMCs. CDR3 in amino acids: CASSYLAGEENEQFF. CDR3 in DNA: TGTGCCAGCAGTTACCTTGCGGGAGAGGAAAATGAGCAGTTCTTC.